The 15 T cell receptor beta chains listed next were all sequenced from one sample in a study of blood T cell repertoires in COVID-19. The table came from immunoSEQ multiplex PCR; TCRdb's copy has only in-frame clones and leaves some out. The profile shows some 400,000 clones, over 85% of them singletons. The sequenced sample consisted of PBMCs or T cells enriched from blood (not recorded which). Source of these receptors: a woman in her 30s who had recovered from COVID-19.

Many counts were recorded for this clone. The rearrangement links TRBV6-5 to TRBJ2-5, with 11 positions matching TRBD1. Per germline, CDR1 MNHEY and CDR2 SVGAGI. CDR3 length: 15 residues. Unmatched junction bases numbered 4, after V lost 5 bases and J lost 2 bases. The CDR3 bases are TGTGCCAGCAGTCCCGGGACAGGGGGGCAAGAGACCCAGTACTTC. Amino acids: CASSPGTGGQETQYF.

V gene TRBV2 combines with J gene TRBJ1-4; 9 positions match TRBD1. V lost 6 bases to trimming and J lost 1 base; unmatched junction nucleotides: 3. There are 15 residues in the CDR3. Germline assignment: CDR1 SNHLY and CDR2 FYNNEI. The chain's CDR3 is CASRDRGLTNEKLFF. CDR3 nucleotides: TGTGCCAGCAGGGACAGGGGTCTAACTAATGAAAAACTGTTTTTT.

This sequence joins TRBV10-2 and TRBJ2-1, with 9 positions matching TRBD2. The junction had 7 bases not matched to a gene; V was cut back by 0 bases and J by 7 bases. The CDR3 covers 16 residues. The germline CDR1 and CDR2 sequences are WSHSY and SAAADI. The CDR3 DNA is TGCGCCAGCAGTGAGTCCATAGCGGGAGCCTTGAATGAGCAGTTCTTC. It encodes CASSESIAGALNEQFF.

V gene TRBV7-2 combines with J gene TRBJ2-7, with TRBD1 identical over 7 bases. Germline V CDR1 and CDR2: SGHTA, FQGNSA. After removal of 6 bases from V and 1 base from J, the junction contained 6 bases not matched to a gene. The length of the CDR3 is 14 residues. The CDR3 sequence is CASRKRDRSYEQYF. In DNA form, the CDR3 reads TGTGCCAGCAGAAAACGGGACAGATCCTACGAGCAGTACTTC.

This clone was found once. This chain connects TRBV10-3 to TRBJ1-5; D uncertain. Per germline, CDR1 ENHRY and CDR2 SYGVKD. This CDR3 contains 14 residues. Trimming took off 10 bases at V and 4 bases at J, with 17 bases between the two ends. The CDR3 nucleotides are TGTGCCACCGCTCGAGCGGGAATAAATCAGCCCCAGCATTTT. Translating gives CATARAGINQPQHF.

This chain connects TRBV5-4 to TRBJ2-5; 8 nucleotides line up with TRBD1. Germline V gives CDR1 SGHNT, CDR2 YYREEE (reference sequence). This CDR3 is built from 14 residues. J gave up 5 bases and V 3 bases, and 6 bases lay outside the gene matches. CDR3: CASSSTGGEETQYF. The CDR3 DNA follows: TGTGCCAGCAGCTCTACAGGGGGAGAGGAGACCCAGTACTTC.

The chain has TRBV16 and TRBJ2-1; 7 nucleotides agree with TRBD2. Germline V lookup: CDR1 KGHSY, CDR2 FQNENV. The CDR3 loop spans 13 amino acids. With V trimmed by 3 bases and J by 9 bases, 5 bases remained unmatched. The CDR3 loop reads CASSQGRGSEQFF. CDR3 bases: TGTGCCAGCAGCCAGGGGCGGGGGAGTGAGCAGTTCTTC.

The chain links TRBV9 to TRBJ2-4; tentative D call: TRBD2 (5 bases). CDR3 length equals 18 residues. Trimming stripped 0 bases from V and 1 base from J, with 17 bases between. Per the germline V gene, CDR1 is SGDLS and CDR2 is YYNGEE. The CDR3 DNA is TGTGCCAGCAGCGTAGGGCCCGGACTCCCGCGCGCCAAAAACATTCAGTACTTC. This sequence encodes CASSVGPGLPRAKNIQYF.

The chain joins TRBV19 to TRBJ1-5; unclear D gene. Trimming took 3 bases from V and 0 from J, leaving 21 bases between them. The CDR3 has 19 amino acids. CDR1 and CDR2 from the germline V gene are LNHDA and SQIVND (reference sequence). The CDR3 bases are TGTGCCAGTAGTATGATCAGCGGCGTTAGATCGAATAGCAATCAGCCCCAGCATTTT. Protein product: CASSMISGVRSNSNQPQHF.

There are a few counts of this clone. The chain joins TRBV19 to TRBJ1-5; 10 bases fit TRBD1. The CDR3 sequence is 18 residues long. CDR1 is LNHDA, CDR2 SQIVND, per germline (reference sequence). The V and J ends lost 6 bases and 4 bases, in that order; junction bases with no gene match: 15. The CDR3, as DNA: TGTGCCAGTAGGTCCTTAGACAGGGGGCGGGGGGGAAATCAGCCCCAGCATTTT. Protein sequence: CASRSLDRGRGGNQPQHF.

The V and J genes are TRBV7-9 and TRBJ2-3, with D tentatively TRBD2 (5 bases). Trimming pared 4 bases from V and 1 base from J, leaving 18 bases between. Germline-derived CDR1 and CDR2 are SEHNR and FQNEAQ (reference sequence). The CDR3 has 17 amino acids. CDR3 in amino acids: CASSSLRERTGTDTQYF. DNA for the CDR3: TGTGCCAGCAGCTCCCTGAGGGAGAGAACGGGCACAGATACGCAGTATTTT.

This chain joins TRBV5-1 and TRBJ2-1, with 11 bases matching TRBD2. CDR3 size: 14 residues. With V trimmed by 5 bases and J by 4 bases, 2 bases remained unmatched. CDR1 and CDR2 (germline): SGHRS, YFSETQ. The CDR3 loop reads CASRRLAGYNEQFF. Here the CDR3 DNA reads TGCGCCAGCAGGCGACTAGCGGGGTACAATGAGCAGTTCTTC.

The gene calls are TRBV6-2 or TRBV6-3 and TRBJ2-3; TRBD2 agrees at 12 bases. Per germline, CDR1 MNHEY and CDR2 SVGEGT. This CDR3 comprises 14 residues. Unmatched junction bases numbered 3, after V lost 6 bases and J lost 5 bases. CDR3 bases: TGTGCCAGCAGCTTACTAGCGGGGGGAGATACGCAGTATTTT. Its translation is CASSLLAGGDTQYF.

This chain connects TRBV9 to TRBJ2-3; 8 nucleotides line up with TRBD2. The length of the CDR3 is 16 residues. Germline V gives CDR1 SGDLS, CDR2 YYNGEE. Trimming at V came to 3 bases and at J to 0 bases, leaving 6 bases not matched to a gene. The CDR3 bases are TGTGCCAGCAGCGGTAGCGGGGATAGTAGCACAGATACGCAGTATTTT. This encodes CASSGSGDSSTDTQYF.

The genes are TRBV28 and TRBJ2-1, with 12 bases aligning to TRBD2. V trimming: 7 bases; J trimming: 6 bases; junction bases outside the gene matches: 19. CDR1 MDHEN and CDR2 SYDVKM come from the germline V gene. This CDR3 region has 19 residues. The chain's CDR3 is CASTSPGTSGPPRGNEQFF. The CDR3 region has the DNA TGTGCCAGCACCTCCCCCGGGACTAGCGGGCCCCCAAGGGGCAATGAGCAGTTCTTC.